Here is one TCR beta chain with its context. This sample is part of a study of blood T cell repertoires in COVID-19. Across the whole study: Sites across the United States, Italy and Spain contributed samples from acute and convalescent COVID-19. PBMCs, B-cell-depleted T cells, or T cells provided the cDNA or gDNA that made up the material.

V lost 1 base, J lost 1 base, and 1 base stayed unmatched. The germline V gene encodes CDR1 GTSNPN and CDR2 SVGIG (reference sequence). The CDR3 extends over 14 amino acids. Per the study methods: Counts of nucleated cells, estimated from reference gene primer amplification, were obtained. Clones were read by immunoSEQ multiplex PCR, and TCRdb kept only the in-frame ones, dropping some. The DNA was the basis for D and trimming; V, J and clone size are from that table. Among about 240,000 clones listed, approximately 78% were seen once. The receptor was derived from a woman aged 18-29 years with acute or convalescent COVID-19. This chain links TRBV30 with TRBJ1-2; 9 bases line up with TRBD1. Specimen: peripheral blood. CDR3 sequence: CAWSEGQGNYGYTF. The CDR3 DNA reads TGTGCCTGGAGTGAGGGACAGGGTAACTATGGCTACACCTTC.